This T cell receptor (beta chain) was observed in a study of CXCR3-negative and CXCR3-positive naive CD8 T cells. Study findings and constraints: CXCR3-positive naive cells had TRB CDR3s that were more hydrophobic than CXCR3-negative naive cells had. With respect to TRBV-TRBJ usage, naive CXCR3-negative and CXCR3-positive cells were similar; memory differed.

CD45RO-CCR7+CD27+CD95- was the phenotype of naive CD8+ T cells. There are 16 residues in the CDR3. Germline-derived CDR1 and CDR2 are SQVTM and ANQGSEA. Researchers prepared the TRB cDNA libraries using 5' RACE with UMI labels. TCRdb processed the 5' RACE reads again and assigns one entry to each CDR3 protein, with no DNA. Found here are just over 40,000 distinct CDR3 sequences; the top ten clones hold 1.5% to 2%. With regard to this clonotype: The antigen remains undetermined.

The V call is TRBV29-1, the J call TRBJ2-3; TCRdb proposes TRBD2, but this gene call is untestable without DNA. The sample comprised naive CXCR3- CD8+ T cells from blood. The sample's subset: CD45RO-CCR7+CD27+CD95- naive CD8+ T cells lacking CXCR3 (TNR3-). The sequence was collected from a human donor in good health. Some clones in this sample may be carry-over from other donors' samples. The CDR3 here is CSARTSGGARGNTQYF.